A single sample is the source of the 22 T cell receptor beta chains below, sequenced in a study of T cell repertoires in aging, cancer and after chemotherapy. Amplification of TCR beta used genomic DNA extracted from peripheral blood. Rearranged V-D-J TRB sequences were amplified with a mixed TRB-A/B primer pool. TCRdb fed the multiplex PCR reads into MiXCR, producing one record per CDR3 protein. The table shows 2,500 or so distinct CDR3 sequences, with approximately 23% occurring only once. Input material: blood. The receptors were gathered from a human donor with a blood cancer.

Notes on this clonotype: This may be a read error, as it is one base from a much larger clone. The chain employs TRBV27 and TRBJ2-7; 14 positions match TRBD2. In germline, CDR1 is MNHEY, CDR2 SMNVEV (reference sequence). This CDR3 comprises 18 residues. CDR3 DNA sequence: TGTGACAGCACTCCCGTGACTAGCGGGGGGGCGGGACGCTACGAGCAGTACTTC. This codes for CDSTPVTSGGAGRYEQYF.

This clonotype was found a few times. The chain links TRBV11-2 to TRBJ2-7; 7 nucleotides agree with TRBD2. Germline CDR1 SGHAT, CDR2 FQNNGV. Trimming removed 5 bases from V and 6 bases from J; junction bases left unmatched: 16. This CDR3 region has 16 residues. The CDR3 region is CASSRGLDDVAGEQYF. CDR3 bases: TGTGCCAGCAGCCGAGGACTAGACGACGTGGCGGGCGAGCAGTACTTC.

The chain uses TRBV18 and TRBJ1-1; possible D gene TRBD1, 5 bases. The V gene lost 6 bases and the J gene lost 4 bases, with 21 bases spanning the gap. CDR1 is KGHSH, CDR2 LQKENI, per germline. The CDR3 has 16 residues. In nucleotides, the CDR3 is TGTGCCAGCTCCACGGGGGGGGGGGGGATGAGCACTGAAGCTTTCTTT. It encodes CASSTGGGGMSTEAFF.

This clonotype is classed as medium-sized. The chain has TRBV27 and TRBJ1-6; the D is unclear. CDR3 length: 13 amino acids. Germline V gene data show CDR1 as MNHEY and CDR2 as SMNVEV (reference sequence). V gave up 2 bases and J gave up 14 bases, with 13 bases separating them. The CDR3 bases are TGTGCCAGCAGTTTAAACATCGTCGGAACCCTCCACTTT. Its protein is CASSLNIVGTLHF.

This sequence joins TRBV7-2 and TRBJ2-1; D remains ambiguous. V was clipped by 0 bases and J by 1 base, with 7 bases between them. This CDR3 is built from 15 residues. Germline V lookup: CDR1 SGHTA, CDR2 FQGNSA. Here the CDR3 DNA reads TGTGCCAGCAGCTTAGCGGTAGCTTCCTACAATGAGCAGTTCTTC. It specifies CASSLAVASYNEQFF.

This chain connects TRBV28 to TRBJ2-1, with TRBD2 matching over 11 bases. Germline lookup yields CDR1 MDHEN and CDR2 SYDVKM. The CDR3 contains 12 residues. The CDR3 DNA reads as TGTGTTAGCGGGAGGGTAGGGAATGAGCAGTTCTTC. Protein product: CVSGRVGNEQFF.

This clonotype is medium-sized by share. The V and J genes are TRBV13 and TRBJ1-2; tentatively, D is TRBD1 (6 bases). Trimming took off 5 bases at V and 2 bases at J, with 18 bases between the two ends. This CDR3 is 16 amino acids long. Germline assignment: CDR1 PRHDT and CDR2 FYEKMQ (reference sequence). This CDR3 reads CASSPRAGATNYGYTF. The CDR3 nucleotides read TGTGCCAGCAGCCCCCGTGCGGGGGCGACCAACTATGGCTACACCTTC.

In its sample, this clonotype ranks as medium-sized (0.01 to 0.1%). The rearrangement links TRBV5-6 to TRBJ2-4; the match to TRBD1 covers 8 bases. This CDR3 spans 12 amino acids. J was trimmed by 10 bases and V by 5 bases; bases with no gene match: 5. Germline CDR1 SGHDT, CDR2 YYEEEE. CDR3 nucleotide sequence: TGTGCCAGCAGAGAACAGGGGGGAATTCAGTACTTC. Translation gives CASREQGGIQYF.

This sequence joins TRBV6-5 and TRBJ2-1; 10 nucleotides agree with TRBD2. The J segment lost 6 bases and the V segment lost 2 bases, leaving 10 bases of the junction unmatched. The CDR3 spans 17 residues. Germline-derived CDR1 and CDR2 are MNHEY and SVGAGI. The CDR3 nucleotides are TGTGCCAGCAGTTACATCGGATCTAGCGGGAGTGGCAATGAGCAGTTCTTC. Encoded protein: CASSYIGSSGSGNEQFF.

This clonotype ranks as medium-sized (0.01 to 0.1%). The chain employs TRBV27 and TRBJ1-5; maybe TRBD1 (6 bases). Trimming cost V 3 bases and J 5 bases, with 11 bases left between them. CDR1 MNHEY and CDR2 SMNVEV come from the germline V gene (reference sequence). This CDR3 is built from 14 residues. The CDR3: CASSFSGADQPQHF. The CDR3 region has the DNA TGTGCCAGCAGTTTTTCGGGGGCGGATCAGCCCCAGCATTTT.

The chain recombines TRBV6-4 with TRBJ2-2, with TRBD2 matching over 13 bases. In germline, CDR1 is MRHNA, CDR2 SNTAGT. The V segment lost 5 bases and the J segment 3 bases; nucleotides outside the gene matches: 9. This CDR3 spans 18 amino acids. As DNA, the CDR3 is TGTGCCAGCAGTCTAGGGACTAGCGGGACAGGGTACACCGGGGAGCTGTTTTTT. The encoded protein is CASSLGTSGTGYTGELFF.

This chain links TRBV28 with TRBJ1-3; 9 bases agree with TRBD1. The CDR3 is 14 residues long. Germline CDR1 MDHEN, CDR2 SYDVKM. With 4 bases clipped from V and 4 bases from J, the junction kept 2 bases outside the gene matches. The CDR3 loop reads CASSSTGGGNTIYF. The CDR3 DNA reads TGTGCCAGCAGTTCTACAGGGGGCGGAAACACCATATATTTT.

Within the sample, this clonotype is medium-sized (0.01 to 0.1%). This rearrangement joins TRBV6-5 to TRBJ2-1; TRBD2 matches at 10 bases. Per germline, CDR1 MNHEY and CDR2 SVGAGI. CDR3 length: 19 residues. Trimming removed 2 bases from V and 6 bases from J; junction bases left unmatched: 16. CDR3 coding DNA: TGTGCCAGCAGTTACGGGTTAGCGGGAGGCCGGCTGAGGGGCAATGAGCAGTTCTTC. Translating gives CASSYGLAGGRLRGNEQFF.

This clonotype is judged large. V usage is TRBV6-1 and J usage is TRBJ1-1, with D possibly matching TRBD1 (6 bases). The CDR3 runs to 15 residues. Germline CDR1 and CDR2: MNHNS and SASEGT. V was pared by 1 base and J by 8 bases, with 17 bases between. CDR3: CASSEEETGSGEAFF. For the CDR3, the DNA is TGTGCCAGCAGTGAAGAGGAGACAGGTAGCGGCGAAGCTTTCTTT.

By share, this clonotype ranks as medium-sized (0.01 to 0.1%). This chain connects TRBV18 to TRBJ2-5, with D perhaps TRBD1 (6 bases). With 4 bases removed from V and 7 bases from J, the gap between germline ends came to 16 bases. CDR1 is KGHSH and CDR2 is LQKENI in the germline V gene. The CDR3 loop spans 14 amino acids. The CDR3 DNA is TGTGCCAGCTCACGGGACAATGTCTTGGGGACCCAGTACTTC. Its translation: CASSRDNVLGTQYF.

CDR3 in DNA: TGCAGTGCTATCTCGAAGGACGGATCGCTTGAAAAACTGTTTTTT. Residues: CSAISKDGSLEKLFF. V and J are TRBV20-1 and TRBJ1-4; D is unresolved. V was shortened by 4 bases and J by 7 bases, with 19 bases between the two germline ends. The length of the CDR3 is 15 residues. From germline, CDR1 is DFQATT and CDR2 SNEGSKA (reference sequence).

Concerning this clonotype: With a much larger clone just one base away, this may be a read error. The chain recombines TRBV6-2 or TRBV6-3 with TRBJ2-5; D is unclear. Germline V gives CDR1 MNHEY, CDR2 SVGEGT. The germline V and J ends were trimmed by 4 bases and 4 bases, with 10 bases remaining between them. The CDR3 contains 13 residues. The CDR3 loop reads CASSSQTRETQYF. CDR3 coding DNA: TGTGCCAGCAGTTCTCAGACGCGAGAGACCCAGTACTTC.

With respect to this clonotype: Just one base apart from a much larger clone, this may be a read error. The gene calls are TRBV27 and TRBJ2-5; 9 bases agree with TRBD2. The germline V gene has CDR1 MNHEY and CDR2 SMNVEV (reference sequence). This CDR3 has 14 amino acids. CDR3 sequence reads: CANQGAGGGGAHYF. The CDR3 region has the DNA TGTGCCAACCAGGGAGCGGGAGGCGGGGGGGCGCATTATTTT.

This clonotype counts as large. The gene calls are TRBV19 and TRBJ1-5, with D perhaps TRBD1 (5 bases). Trimming shortened V by 4 bases and J by 11 bases, and 15 bases separated the two germline ends. The CDR3 sequence is 13 residues long. Germline V lookup: CDR1 LNHDA, CDR2 SQIVND (reference sequence). The CDR3 sequence: CASSSGRAGTQHF. DNA for the CDR3: TGTGCCAGTAGTAGCGGCAGGGCCGGCACCCAGCATTTT.

This clonotype occurred a few times. V is TRBV4-2 and J is TRBJ2-1; 7 bases align to TRBD2. CDR3 length: 16 residues. Per germline, CDR1 LGHNA and CDR2 YNFKEQ. V shed 0 bases and J 0 bases; nucleotides not matched to a gene: 2. The CDR3 region is CASSQDPGGSYNEQFF. The CDR3 nucleotides are TGTGCCAGCAGCCAAGATCCGGGGGGCTCCTACAATGAGCAGTTCTTC.

This chain joins TRBV6-4 and TRBJ2-7, with 11 bases identical to TRBD1. V dropped 6 bases and J dropped 3; count of bases not matched to a gene: 4. CDR1 is MRHNA and CDR2 is SNTAGT in the germline V gene. This CDR3 comprises 14 residues. CDR3: CASRDRGPYYEQYF. CDR3 nucleotide sequence: TGTGCCAGCAGGGACAGGGGGCCTTACTACGAGCAGTACTTC.

Judged by abundance, this clonotype is medium-sized. This rearrangement joins TRBV6-5 to TRBJ1-1; 8 bases are a match to TRBD1. Looked up from germline, CDR1 is MNHEY and CDR2 is SVGAGI. The trim removed 5 bases at V and 4 bases at J, leaving 12 bases unmatched. CDR3 size: 16 residues. The DNA of the CDR3 is TGTGCCAGCAGTCCACGGACAGGGCTGGGTCTCACTGAAGCTTTCTTT. The encoded protein is CASSPRTGLGLTEAFF.